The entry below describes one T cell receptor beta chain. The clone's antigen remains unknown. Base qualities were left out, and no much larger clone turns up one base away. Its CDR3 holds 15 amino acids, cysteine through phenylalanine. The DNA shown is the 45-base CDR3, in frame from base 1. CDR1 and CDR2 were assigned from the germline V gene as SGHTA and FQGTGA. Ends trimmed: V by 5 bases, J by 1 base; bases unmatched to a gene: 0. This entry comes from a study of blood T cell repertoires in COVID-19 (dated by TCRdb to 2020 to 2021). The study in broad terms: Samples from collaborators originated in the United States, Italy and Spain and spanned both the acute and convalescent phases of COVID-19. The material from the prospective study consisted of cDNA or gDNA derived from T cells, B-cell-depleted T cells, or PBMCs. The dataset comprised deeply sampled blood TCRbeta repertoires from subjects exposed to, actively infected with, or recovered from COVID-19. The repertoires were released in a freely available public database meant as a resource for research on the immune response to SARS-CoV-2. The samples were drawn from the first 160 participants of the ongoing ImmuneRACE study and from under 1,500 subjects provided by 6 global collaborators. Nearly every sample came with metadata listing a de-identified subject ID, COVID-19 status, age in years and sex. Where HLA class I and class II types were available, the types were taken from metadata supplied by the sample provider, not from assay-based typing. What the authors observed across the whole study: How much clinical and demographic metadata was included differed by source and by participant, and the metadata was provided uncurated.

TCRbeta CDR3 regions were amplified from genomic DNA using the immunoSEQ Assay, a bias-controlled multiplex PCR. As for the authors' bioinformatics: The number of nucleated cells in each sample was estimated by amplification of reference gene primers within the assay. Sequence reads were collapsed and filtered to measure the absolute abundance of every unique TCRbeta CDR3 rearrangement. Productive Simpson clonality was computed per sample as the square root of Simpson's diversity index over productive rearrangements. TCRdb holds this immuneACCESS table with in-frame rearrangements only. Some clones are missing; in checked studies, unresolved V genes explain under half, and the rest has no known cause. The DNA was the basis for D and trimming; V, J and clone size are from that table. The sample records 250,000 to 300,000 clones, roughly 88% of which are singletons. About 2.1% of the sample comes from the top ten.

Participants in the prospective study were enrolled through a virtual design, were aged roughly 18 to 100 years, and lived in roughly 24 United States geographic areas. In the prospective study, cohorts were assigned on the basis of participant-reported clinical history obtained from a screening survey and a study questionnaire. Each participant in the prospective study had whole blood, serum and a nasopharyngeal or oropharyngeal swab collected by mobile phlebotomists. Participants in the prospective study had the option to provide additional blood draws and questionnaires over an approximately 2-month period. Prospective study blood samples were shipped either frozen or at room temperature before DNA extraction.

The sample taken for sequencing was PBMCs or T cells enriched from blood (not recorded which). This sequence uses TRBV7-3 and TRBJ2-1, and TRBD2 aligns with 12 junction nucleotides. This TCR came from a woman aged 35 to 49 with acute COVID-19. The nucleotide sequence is TGTGCCAGCAGCACTAGCGGGGGGTCCTACAATGAGCAGTTCTTC. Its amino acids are CASSTSGGSYNEQFF.